These 26 T cell receptor beta chains originate from one sample sequenced in a study of blood T cell repertoires in COVID-19. TCRdb's copy holds only in-frame clones and misses some; the assay was immunoSEQ multiplex PCR. The sample lists tens of thousands of clones; more than 75% were seen once. Input material: peripheral blood. These TCRs come from a man in his fifties with active COVID-19.

The chain is built from TRBV5-4 and TRBJ2-3, with D possibly TRBD1 on 6 matching bases. The CDR3 extends over 17 amino acids. Germline CDR1 reads SGHNT; CDR2 reads YYREEE (reference sequence). Between the trimmed V and J ends, which lost 4 bases and 0 bases, there was a span of 18 bases. The CDR3 DNA reads as TGTGCCAGCAGCATTTTCACAGGGACCGCTAGCACAGATACGCAGTATTTT. This gives the protein CASSIFTGTASTDTQYF.

The rearrangement joins TRBV28 to TRBJ1-2; 7 bases agree with TRBD1. The CDR3 extends over 15 amino acids. The V segment lost 6 bases and the J segment 3 bases; nucleotides outside the gene matches: 10. CDR1 and CDR2 (germline): MDHEN, SYDVKM. In nucleotides, the CDR3 is TGTGCCAGCAGAAAACCGGGACAGTCATACTATGGCTACACCTTC. Protein: CASRKPGQSYYGYTF.

This rearrangement joins TRBV7-3 to TRBJ2-1, with TRBD1 matching 12 bases. CDR1 SGHTA and CDR2 FQGTGA come from the germline V gene. V gave up 5 bases and J gave up 8 bases; unmatched junction bases: 10. The CDR3 runs 16 residues. The CDR3 DNA reads as TGTGCCAGCAGCCGCTTCGCCGGGACAGGGGGCGATGAGCAGTTCTTC. It encodes CASSRFAGTGGDEQFF.

This clone appeared a few times. The chain carries TRBV5-4 and TRBJ2-7, with D hard to call. This CDR3 region has 14 residues. Germline assignment: CDR1 SGHNT and CDR2 YYREEE (reference sequence). V gave up 0 bases and J gave up 0 bases, with 7 bases separating them. CDR3 DNA sequence: TGTGCCAGCAGCTTGGCAGGTAGCTCCTACGAGCAGTACTTC. Encoded protein: CASSLAGSSYEQYF.

The chain has TRBV29-1 and TRBJ1-2, with D perhaps matching TRBD1 (5 bases). This CDR3 has 12 residues. Germline assignment: CDR1 SQVTM and CDR2 ANQGSEA. V lost 3 bases and J 8 bases, leaving 13 bases between the germline ends. CDR3: CSVEGQGSGYTF. The CDR3 DNA is TGCAGCGTTGAGGGGCAGGGATCCGGCTACACCTTC.

The chain combines TRBV6-2 or TRBV6-3 with TRBJ2-3; 15 nucleotides align to TRBD2. CDR1 and CDR2 (germline): MNHEY, SVGEGT. Germline trimming cut 1 base from V and 2 bases from J; bases unmatched to any gene: 7. The CDR3 is 19 amino acids. The CDR3 is CASSYFPGLAGGNTDTQYF. CDR3 bases: TGTGCCAGCAGTTACTTCCCCGGACTAGCGGGGGGGAACACAGATACGCAGTATTTT.

This chain uses TRBV15 with TRBJ2-7, with 8 positions matching TRBD1. The CDR3 contains 14 residues. The J segment lost 0 bases and the V segment lost 3 bases, leaving 1 base of the junction unmatched. Germline CDR1 reads LNHNV; CDR2 reads YYDKDF (reference sequence). The CDR3 sequence: CATSRGTGSYEQYF. CDR3 DNA: TGTGCCACCAGCAGGGGGACAGGCTCCTACGAGCAGTACTTC.

This chain connects TRBV2 to TRBJ2-7, with no clear D. CDR1 SNHLY and CDR2 FYNNEI come from the germline V gene. The CDR3 is made up of 12 amino acids. V was pared by 1 base and J by 7 bases, with 8 bases between. The CDR3 loop is CASSEELREQYF. CDR3 DNA sequence: TGTGCCAGCAGTGAAGAGCTCCGGGAGCAGTACTTC.

V and J are TRBV9 and TRBJ2-7; 11 bases are a match to TRBD2. V was pared by 0 bases and J by 4 bases, with 3 bases of the junction left unmatched. CDR3 length equals 15 residues. The V gene's germline CDR1 is SGDLS and CDR2 YYNGEE. The CDR3 is CASSVASGGSYEQYF. In DNA, the CDR3 is TGTGCCAGCAGCGTAGCTAGCGGGGGGAGTTACGAGCAGTACTTC.

The rearrangement links TRBV7-6 to TRBJ2-2; no clear D. CDR1 and CDR2 from the germline V gene are SGHVS and FNYEAQ. Between the trimmed V and J ends, which lost 1 base and 0 bases, there was a span of 12 bases. The CDR3 spans 17 residues. The chain's CDR3 is CASSLEIAISNTGELFF. CDR3 DNA sequence: TGTGCCAGCAGCTTAGAGATCGCGATATCGAACACCGGGGAGCTGTTTTTT.

This clone appeared a few times. The chain uses TRBV3-1 (or the pseudogene TRBV3-2) and TRBJ2-2; TRBD1 agrees at 10 bases. J lost 4 bases, V lost 1 base, and 6 bases had no gene match. Per germline, CDR1 LGHDT and CDR2 YNNKEL (reference sequence). The CDR3 extends over 17 amino acids. Here the CDR3 DNA reads TGTGCCAGCAGCCAAGTTGATGACAGGGGGCTCACCGGGGAGCTGTTTTTT. It codes for CASSQVDDRGLTGELFF.

Of note for this clone: One junction end does not reproduce the germline sequence, and a read error may be involved. The chain couples TRBV5-6 to TRBJ2-7; 7 positions match TRBD1. Looked up from germline, CDR1 is SGHDT and CDR2 is YYEEEE. This CDR3 has 13 amino acids. Here the CDR3 reads CASSGQDPYQQYF. CDR3 in DNA: TGTGCCAGCAGCGGACAGGACCCCTACCAGCAGTACTTC. Full variable domain (rest looked up from reference TRBV5-6 and TRBJ2-7): DAGVTQSPTHLIKTRGQQVTLRCSPKSGHDTVSWYQQALGQGPQFIFQYYEEEERQRGNFPDRFSGHQFPNYSSELNVNALLLGDSALYLCASSGQDPYQQYFGPGTRLTVT.

J is TRBJ2-5 and V is TRBV9, with TRBD1 matching over 9 bases. This CDR3 spans 14 amino acids. Germline-derived CDR1 and CDR2 are SGDLS and YYNGEE. The J segment lost 5 bases and the V segment lost 3 bases, leaving 5 bases of the junction unmatched. CDR3 in DNA: TGTGCCAGCAGCGGGACAGACAGGGGGGAGACCCAGTACTTC. It specifies CASSGTDRGETQYF. Supplemented by reference TRBV9 and TRBJ2-5, the full variable domain reads DSGVTQTPKHLITATGQRVTLRCSPRSGDLSVYWYQQSLDQGLQFLIQYYNGEERAKGNILERFSAQQFPDLHSELNLSSLELGDSALYFCASSGTDRGETQYFGPGTRLLVL.

The chain links TRBV28 to TRBJ2-3; the match to TRBD1 covers 8 bases. The CDR3 contains 15 residues. CDR1 and CDR2 (germline): MDHEN, SYDVKM. V gave up 6 bases and J gave up 3 bases; unmatched junction bases: 8. CDR3 sequence reads: CASSPSTGVTDTQYF. The CDR3 DNA reads TGTGCCAGCAGCCCCTCGACAGGGGTTACAGATACGCAGTATTTT.

The chain combines TRBV6-5 with TRBJ2-2; tentative D call: TRBD1 (5 bases). Trimming took off 0 bases at V and 6 bases at J, with 5 bases between the two ends. Germline CDR1 is MNHEY and CDR2 is SVGAGI. The CDR3 runs to 13 residues. The CDR3 region is CASSYSRAGELFF. The CDR3 coding sequence is TGTGCCAGCAGTTACTCCAGGGCCGGGGAGCTGTTTTTT.

This rearrangement joins TRBV6-2 or TRBV6-3 to TRBJ2-7; D gene unclear. The germline V gene has CDR1 MNHEY and CDR2 SVGEGT. V was cut by 3 bases and J by 0 bases, with 18 bases left in between. The CDR3 length is 17 residues. CDR3 nucleotide sequence: TGTGCCAGCAGTTATTCTATCCTGCTGCGGAGCTCCTACGAGCAGTACTTC. This codes for CASSYSILLRSSYEQYF.

The chain links TRBV12-3 or TRBV12-4 to TRBJ2-5, with TRBD1 matching over 7 bases. The CDR3 is 13 residues long. The trim removed 5 bases at V and 4 bases at J, leaving 4 bases unmatched. The CDR3 nucleotides are TGTGCCAGCAGTCCGGACAGGCGAGAGACCCAGTACTTC. Residues: CASSPDRRETQYF.

The CDR3 region has the DNA TGTGCCACCAGTGATTCTAGACAGGGTCGCTACGAGCAGTACTTC. Translation: CATSDSRQGRYEQYF. The rearrangement links TRBV24-1 to TRBJ2-7; TRBD1 matches 7 bases. CDR1 is KGHDR, CDR2 SFDVKD, per germline. The CDR3 consists of 15 residues. The ends lost 2 bases at V and 3 bases at J; junction bases unmatched: 6.

This clone was seen just once. The rearrangement links TRBV11-2 to TRBJ2-1, with a tentative D call TRBD2 (6 bases). The V gene's germline CDR1 is SGHAT and CDR2 FQNNGV. This CDR3 is 16 amino acids long. The V gene lost 4 bases and the J gene lost 3 bases, with 16 bases spanning the gap. In nucleotides, the CDR3 is TGTGCCAGCAGCTCGAGACTAGTCCAAGTCTACAATGAGCAGTTCTTC. Protein: CASSSRLVQVYNEQFF.

The chain recombines TRBV27 with TRBJ2-2, with 14 positions matching TRBD2. The CDR3 is 17 residues long. V dropped 5 bases and J dropped 4; count of bases not matched to a gene: 6. The germline gives CDR1 MNHEY, CDR2 SMNVEV (reference sequence). The CDR3 sequence: CASSRGTSGSGTGELFF. The CDR3 DNA is TGTGCCAGCAGTCGTGGGACTAGCGGGAGTGGCACCGGGGAGCTGTTTTTT.

The chain joins TRBV27 to TRBJ2-7; 9 nucleotides agree with TRBD1. Germline CDR1 MNHEY, CDR2 SMNVEV (reference sequence). Trimming cost V 6 bases and J 5 bases; bases outside gene matches: 2. The CDR3 runs 12 residues. This chain's CDR3 is CASRDRGHEQYF. In DNA, the CDR3 is TGTGCCAGCAGGGACAGGGGCCACGAGCAGTACTTC.

This clone was counted a few times. This chain uses TRBV27 with TRBJ2-1, with 7 bases aligning to TRBD2. The germline V gene encodes CDR1 MNHEY and CDR2 SMNVEV (reference sequence). With 4 bases clipped from V and 7 bases from J, the junction kept 16 bases outside the gene matches. The CDR3 has 17 amino acids. CDR3 region: CASSSGDGGGARNEQFF. The CDR3, as DNA: TGTGCCAGCAGTTCGGGCGACGGCGGGGGAGCTCGTAATGAGCAGTTCTTC.

This chain joins TRBV2 and TRBJ1-2; D not certain. CDR1 is SNHLY, CDR2 FYNNEI, per germline. This CDR3 region has 13 residues. V was trimmed by 5 bases and J by 8 bases, leaving 15 bases between them. The CDR3 DNA reads TGTGCCAGCAGTCGACTGGGGAGTGGGGGCTACACCTTC. Translation gives CASSRLGSGGYTF.

The chain has TRBV3-1 (or the pseudogene TRBV3-2) and TRBJ2-7; maybe TRBD2 (6 bases). The germline V gene has CDR1 LGHDT and CDR2 YNNKEL (reference sequence). Trimming took off 3 bases at V and 0 bases at J, with 12 bases between the two ends. The CDR3 runs to 15 residues. CDR3 in DNA: TGTGCCAGCAGCCAGGGACTTGCGAGCTCCTACGAGCAGTACTTC. Translating it yields CASSQGLASSYEQYF.

The CDR3: CASSDAAHQESSGNTIYF. The CDR3 DNA follows: TGTGCCAGCAGTGACGCAGCCCACCAGGAATCCTCTGGAAACACCATATATTTT. The rearrangement joins TRBV6-4 to TRBJ1-3; D not certain. V dropped 2 bases and J dropped 0 bases, with 17 bases sitting between them. The CDR3 spans 18 residues. Looked up from germline, CDR1 is MRHNA and CDR2 is SNTAGT.

The V call is TRBV4-3, the J call TRBJ1-3; possibly TRBD1 for D (5 bases). Germline CDR1 LGHNA, CDR2 YSLEER. Trimming cost V 0 bases and J 8 bases, with 14 bases left between them. CDR3 length equals 15 residues. The CDR3 reads CASSQDSGSGDTIYF. CDR3 DNA sequence: TGCGCCAGCAGCCAAGATAGTGGGTCGGGGGACACCATATATTTT.